What follows are 13 T cell receptor beta chains derived from one specimen sequenced in a study of vaccination and CD4 T cells after COVID-19. Treatment: approximately 10-day PBMC culture with coronavirus spike peptide pools or control peptides (ViraFEST assay). Their target antigens are unknown. Scientists ran DNA taken from cultured CD4+ T cells through the Oncomine TCR Beta short-read assay for sequencing. TCRdb ran MiXCR on the PCR reads and lists one entry per CDR3 protein. The table has some 15,000 distinct CDR3 sequences, roughly 61% seen once; the top ten hold roughly a fifth. The specimen was CD4+ T cells from blood, cultured in vitro. Source of these receptors: a human donor who had recovered from COVID-19.

The rearrangement uses TRBV25-1 and TRBJ2-3; D is perhaps TRBD2 (6 bases). The CDR3 spans 14 residues. V shed 6 bases and J shed 3 bases, with 13 bases lying between them. Germline CDR1 MGHDK, CDR2 SYGVNS. The CDR3 loop is CASSSGEGTDTQYF. The DNA of the CDR3 is TGTGCCAGCAGCTCGGGAGAAGGGACAGATACGCAGTATTTT.

The chain employs TRBV7-2 and TRBJ2-1; a possible D gene is TRBD2 (6 bases). The V and J ends lost 1 base and 3 bases respectively, with 10 bases between them. The CDR3 runs to 15 residues. Germline V gene data show CDR1 as SGHTA and CDR2 as FQGNSA. DNA of the CDR3: TGTGCCAGCAGCTTAGGGAGGGTAGACTACAATGAGCAGTTCTTC. It yields the protein CASSLGRVDYNEQFF.

To note about this clonotype: The junction and the germline gene differ at one end; a read error may be behind it. The chain is built from TRBV7-7 and TRBJ2-5; 7 bases match TRBD1. Germline V gene lookup returns CDR1 SSHAT and CDR2 FNYEAQ (reference sequence). The CDR3 runs 15 residues. This CDR3 reads CASSLGGRGTETQYF. The CDR3, as DNA: TGTGCTAGCAGCTTAGGGGGCAGGGGTACGGAGACCCAGTACTTC.

This clonotype came up a few times. The V gene is TRBV28, the J gene TRBJ1-1, with TRBD1 matching 7 bases. CDR3 size: 14 residues. V trimming: 5 bases; J trimming: 6 bases; junction bases outside the gene matches: 9. The germline CDR1 and CDR2 sequences are MDHEN and SYDVKM. The CDR3 loop reads CASSPHPGTAEAFF. The CDR3 DNA is TGTGCCAGCAGTCCTCACCCCGGGACAGCTGAAGCTTTCTTT.

V is TRBV6-1 and J is TRBJ2-5, with a possible D match to TRBD1 (6 bases). The V gene lost 2 bases and the J gene lost 1 base, with 11 bases spanning the gap. This CDR3 is built from 15 residues. Germline V gene sequence: CDR1 MNHNS, CDR2 SASEGT. Written as DNA, the CDR3 is TGTGCCAGCAGTGAATCCCAGGGGCGCCAAGAGACCCAGTACTTC. It encodes CASSESQGRQETQYF.

The chain employs TRBV10-3 and TRBJ2-7, with D unclear. From germline, CDR1 is ENHRY and CDR2 SYGVKD. V lost 2 bases to trimming and J lost 1 base, with 15 bases between them. The CDR3 covers 16 residues. CDR3 residues: CAISEAIIRNSYEQYF. The CDR3 bases are TGTGCCATCAGTGAGGCCATTATCAGGAATTCCTACGAGCAGTACTTC.

The V call is TRBV2, the J call TRBJ2-3, with D possibly TRBD1 on 6 matching bases. V was trimmed by 6 bases and J by 4 bases, leaving 11 bases between them. The germline CDR1 and CDR2 sequences are SNHLY and FYNNEI. The CDR3 is 13 amino acids. The CDR3, as DNA: TGTGCCAGCAGAACAGGGACCGCAGATACGCAGTATTTT. Protein sequence: CASRTGTADTQYF.

The rearrangement joins TRBV7-8 to TRBJ1-2, with D maybe TRBD1 (5 bases). The CDR3 length is 13 residues. The germline CDR1 and CDR2 sequences are SGHVS and FQNEAQ. V shed 9 bases and J shed 0 bases, with 11 bases lying between them. The chain's CDR3 is CASGGGANYGYTF. The CDR3 DNA reads as TGTGCCAGTGGGGGGGGGGCTAACTATGGCTACACCTTC.

This clonotype is hyperexpanded in the sample. This chain joins TRBV10-3 and TRBJ1-2; TRBD1 is a possible D gene (5 bases). The CDR3 is made up of 12 amino acids. CDR1 is ENHRY, CDR2 SYGVKD, per germline. V dropped 9 bases and J dropped 4 bases, with 12 bases sitting between them. CDR3 DNA: TGTGCCATTGGAGGGGACGTCTATGGCTACACCTTC. It codes for CAIGGDVYGYTF.

This chain connects TRBV20-1 to TRBJ1-2, with D hard to call. There are 16 residues in the CDR3. Germline CDR1 is DFQATT and CDR2 is SNEGSKA (reference sequence). Deletions cut 5 bases from V and 4 bases from J, with 23 bases between. The chain's CDR3 is CSAPDLRSGHAYGYTF. As DNA, the CDR3 is TGCAGTGCTCCGGACCTTCGCAGCGGGCACGCCTATGGCTACACCTTC.

This chain uses TRBV24-1 with TRBJ1-2; 7 bases line up with TRBD1. V shed 3 bases and J 0 bases; nucleotides not matched to a gene: 3. The CDR3 has 15 amino acids. Germline V lookup: CDR1 KGHDR, CDR2 SFDVKD. The DNA of the CDR3 is TGTGCCACCAGTGATCCGGGGACAGCTAACTATGGCTACACCTTC. Its translation: CATSDPGTANYGYTF.

This clonotype was observed a few times. The V gene is TRBV7-2, the J gene TRBJ1-5; 8 bases fit TRBD1. Per the germline V gene, CDR1 is SGHTA and CDR2 is FQGNSA. The CDR3 runs to 14 residues. V dropped 5 bases and J dropped 7; count of bases not matched to a gene: 7. The CDR3 here is CASSPPGGRQPQHF. CDR3 DNA: TGTGCCAGCAGCCCCCCAGGGGGCAGACAGCCCCAGCATTTT.

The CDR3 is CASSQDKAGTNTEAFF. The CDR3 bases are TGCGCCAGCAGCCAAGATAAGGCAGGGACCAACACTGAAGCTTTCTTT. The chain combines TRBV4-1 with TRBJ1-1, with D possibly TRBD1 on 5 matching bases. The CDR3 spans 16 residues. Germline assignment: CDR1 MGHRA and CDR2 YSYEKL. Trimming took 0 bases from V and 2 from J, leaving 13 bases between them.